The 32 T cell receptor beta chains in this list originate from one sample, sequenced in a study of shared clonotypes between healthy human individuals. Sequenced by immunoSEQ multiplex PCR; TCRdb stores in-frame clones only, minus some. The sample contains over 1.5 million clones, around 98% of which appear only once. The sequencing input was naive CD4+ T cells sorted from blood. Subset here: CD45RA+ positively selected. These TCRs come from a young man in good health.

V gene TRBV10-3 combines with J gene TRBJ2-7; D is ambiguous. V was cut by 10 bases and J by 0 bases, with 10 bases left in between. From germline, CDR1 is ENHRY and CDR2 SYGVKD. This CDR3 is built from 12 residues. CDR3 region: CATKDRSYEQYF. CDR3 DNA: TGTGCCACCAAGGATCGCTCCTACGAGCAGTACTTC.

This clone was recorded only once. This sequence joins TRBV18 and TRBJ2-5; D may be TRBD1 or TRBD2 (5 bases each). This CDR3 region has 15 residues. The V and J ends lost 3 bases and 5 bases respectively, with 16 bases between them. Germline CDR1 reads KGHSH; CDR2 reads LQKENI. The CDR3: CASSPTVLGDETQYF. CDR3 DNA: TGTGCCAGCTCACCCACCGTATTGGGGGACGAGACCCAGTACTTC.

The V gene is TRBV7-6, the J gene TRBJ2-5; no clear D. Looked up from germline, CDR1 is SGHVS and CDR2 is FNYEAQ. Trimming took off 5 bases at V and 5 bases at J, with 15 bases between the two ends. CDR3 size: 14 residues. The CDR3 loop is CASSPTTVSETQYF. CDR3 nucleotides: TGTGCCAGCAGCCCAACTACAGTTTCGGAGACCCAGTACTTC. Based on the CDR3 plus reference TRBV7-6 and TRBJ2-5, the full variable domain is GAGVSQSPRYKVTKRGQDVALRCDPISGHVSLYWYRQALGQGPEFLTYFNYEAQQDKSGLPNDRFSAERPEGSISTLTIQRTEQRDSAMYRCASSPTTVSETQYFGPGTRLLVL.

The rearrangement uses TRBV2 and TRBJ1-5, with a possible D match to TRBD1 (6 bases). The CDR3 loop spans 15 amino acids. CDR1 is SNHLY and CDR2 is FYNNEI in the germline V gene. The V gene lost 7 bases and the J gene lost 6 bases, with 19 bases spanning the gap. The CDR3 sequence: CASNGNFDRIQPQHF. Written as DNA, the CDR3 is TGTGCCAGCAATGGTAATTTTGACAGGATTCAGCCCCAGCATTTT.

Details on this clone: At one end the junction does not follow the germline gene, possibly because of a read error. V usage is TRBV20-1 and J usage is TRBJ2-1, with 9 bases that match TRBD2. Looked up from germline, CDR1 is DFQATT and CDR2 is SNEGSKA (reference sequence). The CDR3 length is 10 residues. The CDR3 spells CAGGHNEQFF. The DNA for the CDR3 is TGTGCGGGAGGGCACAATGAGCAGTTCTTC.

The genes are TRBV7-6 and TRBJ2-3; TRBD2 might be the D (6 bases). The CDR3 extends over 17 amino acids. Germline V lookup: CDR1 SGHVS, CDR2 FNYEAQ. Trimming took 2 bases from V and 3 from J, leaving 18 bases between them. As DNA, the CDR3 is TGTGCCAGCAGCTTATCCCCTAGCGTCTCTGGAACAGATACGCAGTATTTT. Amino acids: CASSLSPSVSGTDTQYF.

V and J are TRBV9 and TRBJ2-1, with D unclear. This CDR3 has 12 amino acids. Trimming shortened V by 4 bases and J by 5 bases, and 7 bases separated the two germline ends. CDR1 is SGDLS, CDR2 YYNGEE, per germline. CDR3 nucleotides: TGTGCCAGCAGCCATCCAAACAATGAGCAGTTCTTC. Translating it yields CASSHPNNEQFF.

The V and J genes are TRBV27 and TRBJ2-4, with a weak D call TRBD2 (5 bases). The CDR3 consists of 18 residues. Germline values: CDR1 MNHEY, CDR2 SMNVEV (reference sequence). Trimming removed 3 bases from V and 0 bases from J, with 18 bases in between. The CDR3 DNA follows: TGTGCCAGCAGTTTTTTGGCGGGTAAAGGTCTAGCCAAAAACATTCAGTACTTC. Protein sequence: CASSFLAGKGLAKNIQYF.

In the case of this clone: Within the sample, other DNA sequences also encode this same CDR3. The genes are TRBV7-9 and TRBJ1-4; 10 bases are shared with TRBD1. The CDR3 totals 15 residues. From germline, CDR1 is SEHNR and CDR2 FQNEAQ (reference sequence). V shed 5 bases and J 2 bases; nucleotides not matched to a gene: 2. The CDR3 nucleotides are TGTGCCAGCAGCCCGACAGGGGGCACTAATGAAAAACTGTTTTTT. Its translation is CASSPTGGTNEKLFF.

The V call is TRBV28, the J call TRBJ2-7, with 9 bases lining up with TRBD1. Germline CDR1 reads MDHEN; CDR2 reads SYDVKM. This CDR3 spans 14 amino acids. The V gene end was trimmed by 3 bases and the J gene end by 7 bases; junction bases not matched to a gene: 7. The DNA for the CDR3 is TGTGCCAGCAGTTTGTACAGGGGGCTACGAGAGCAGTACTTC. Translated: CASSLYRGLREQYF.

This chain connects TRBV27 to TRBJ2-3; 8 bases align to TRBD2. The V and J ends lost 2 bases and 2 bases, in that order; junction bases with no gene match: 12. The CDR3 contains 18 residues. Germline V gene lookup returns CDR1 MNHEY and CDR2 SMNVEV (reference sequence). CDR3 region: CASSLVSPGLAYTDTQYF. The CDR3 DNA is TGTGCCAGCAGTTTAGTCTCTCCCGGACTAGCCTACACAGATACGCAGTATTTT.

The chain recombines TRBV7-9 with TRBJ1-4; D is unresolved. Germline values: CDR1 SEHNR, CDR2 FQNEAQ (reference sequence). The CDR3 runs 15 residues. The ends were cut back, 5 bases at V and 1 base at J, with 11 bases in the middle. The CDR3 sequence is CASSTTFGTNEKLFF. CDR3 bases: TGTGCCAGCAGCACCACATTCGGAACTAATGAAAAACTGTTTTTT.

The rearrangement uses TRBV5-4 and TRBJ1-3, with D possibly TRBD1 on 6 matching bases. Germline values: CDR1 SGHNT, CDR2 YYREEE (reference sequence). Between the trimmed V and J ends, which lost 0 bases and 3 bases, there was a span of 10 bases. There are 15 residues in the CDR3. This CDR3 is CASSLAGASGNTIYF. The CDR3 DNA sequence: TGTGCCAGCAGCTTGGCGGGGGCGAGTGGAAACACCATATATTTT.

The chain uses TRBV28 and TRBJ2-5; 9 bases are a match to TRBD1. The CDR3 loop spans 13 amino acids. Unmatched junction bases numbered 4, after V lost 8 bases and J lost 3 bases. Germline V gene sequence: CDR1 MDHEN, CDR2 SYDVKM. CDR3 sequence reads: CASYGQGKETQYF. The DNA for the CDR3 is TGTGCCAGCTATGGACAGGGGAAAGAGACCCAGTACTTC.

This clone was seen just once. This sequence joins TRBV7-9 and TRBJ2-5; D gene uncertain. Per germline, CDR1 SEHNR and CDR2 FQNEAQ (reference sequence). Trimming left V 2 bases short and J 3 bases short, with 19 bases between. The CDR3 runs to 17 residues. The CDR3 loop is CASSLKSPGHDKETQYF. The CDR3 DNA sequence: TGTGCCAGCAGCTTAAAGAGCCCCGGGCACGATAAAGAGACCCAGTACTTC.

The V gene is TRBV18, the J gene TRBJ2-7; 8 nucleotides align to TRBD1. Germline CDR1 is KGHSH and CDR2 is LQKENI. V gave up 5 bases and J gave up 3 bases; unmatched junction bases: 9. The CDR3 sequence is 15 residues long. The CDR3 DNA follows: TGTGCCAGCTCAAGTCAGGACAGGGCCCTCTACGAGCAGTACTTC. The encoded protein is CASSSQDRALYEQYF. Using reference TRBV18 and TRBJ2-7 for the parts outside the CDR3, the full variable domain is NAGVMQNPRHLVRRRGQEARLRCSPMKGHSHVYWYRQLPEEGLKFMVYLQKENIIDESGMPKERFSAEFPKEGPSILRIQQVVRGDSAAYFCASSSQDRALYEQYFGPGTRLTVT.

This chain links TRBV25-1 with TRBJ2-3; 14 bases fit TRBD2. The CDR3 has 16 residues. V was pared by 4 bases and J by 0 bases, with 0 bases of the junction left unmatched. Germline V lookup: CDR1 MGHDK, CDR2 SYGVNS. CDR3 loop: CASSGTSGRSTDTQYF. In nucleotides, the CDR3 is TGTGCCAGCAGTGGGACTAGCGGGAGGAGCACAGATACGCAGTATTTT.

V is TRBV7-2 and J is TRBJ1-1; 9 bases match TRBD1. The junction had 10 bases not matched to a gene; V was cut back by 5 bases and J by 3 bases. This CDR3 has 16 residues. Looked up from germline, CDR1 is SGHTA and CDR2 is FQGNSA. DNA of the CDR3: TGTGCCAGCAGCCTAAGCGGGACAGGGTTTCACACTGAAGCTTTCTTT. Its protein is CASSLSGTGFHTEAFF.

As regards this clone: The sample has other DNA sequences that encode this CDR3 too. The chain employs TRBV9 and TRBJ2-2; no firm D call. This CDR3 contains 12 residues. Germline CDR1 is SGDLS and CDR2 is YYNGEE. Trimming stripped 0 bases from V and 6 bases from J, with 3 bases between. The CDR3 spells CASSVEAGELFF. Here the CDR3 DNA reads TGTGCCAGCAGCGTAGAGGCCGGGGAGCTGTTTTTT.

V and J are TRBV5-6 and TRBJ1-1; D unresolved. Per the germline V gene, CDR1 is SGHDT and CDR2 is YYEEEE. CDR3 size: 16 residues. Trimming took off 4 bases at V and 4 bases at J, with 20 bases between the two ends. The CDR3 nucleotides are TGTGCCAGCAGCCTAGGGAGAGGGTCGTACCTCACTGAAGCTTTCTTT. It encodes CASSLGRGSYLTEAFF.

The CDR3 is CAIAPRETEAFF. In DNA form, the CDR3 reads TGTGCCATCGCTCCCCGGGAGACTGAAGCTTTCTTT. The gene calls are TRBV10-3 and TRBJ1-1; D is unresolved. This CDR3 is built from 12 residues. Germline-derived CDR1 and CDR2 are ENHRY and SYGVKD. Trimming took off 8 bases at V and 5 bases at J, with 12 bases between the two ends.

The CDR3: CASSQGIRDTQETQYF. DNA of the CDR3: TGCGCCAGCAGCCAAGGGATAAGGGACACACAAGAGACCCAGTACTTC. The chain recombines TRBV4-1 with TRBJ2-5; a weak D match, TRBD1 (6 bases). CDR1 and CDR2 from the germline V gene are MGHRA and YSYEKL. The CDR3 is 16 residues long. V lost 1 base and J lost 2, with 14 bases in between.

The J gene is TRBJ2-7, the V gene TRBV25-1; maybe TRBD1 (5 bases). This CDR3 spans 11 amino acids. With 4 bases removed from V and 6 bases from J, the gap between germline ends came to 7 bases. Per germline, CDR1 MGHDK and CDR2 SYGVNS. The CDR3 is CASSAGFEQYF. In nucleotides, the CDR3 is TGTGCCAGCAGTGCAGGGTTCGAGCAGTACTTC.

This chain links TRBV6-6 with TRBJ2-5; 10 nucleotides align to TRBD1. After removal of 6 bases from V and 1 base from J, the junction contained 5 bases not matched to a gene. CDR3 length equals 15 residues. The germline V gene has CDR1 MNHNY and CDR2 SVGAGI (reference sequence). The CDR3 protein is CASSRDRGIQETQYF. CDR3 coding DNA: TGTGCCAGCAGCCGGGACAGGGGAATCCAAGAGACCCAGTACTTC.

The J gene is TRBJ2-3, the V gene TRBV5-1, with TRBD1 matching 7 bases. The CDR3 is 13 residues long. The germline CDR1 and CDR2 sequences are SGHRS and YFSETQ. Unmatched junction bases numbered 6, after V lost 4 bases and J lost 7 bases. CDR3 nucleotides: TGCGCCAGCAGCGAGGACAGGACGAATACGCAGTATTTT. The encoded protein is CASSEDRTNTQYF. The full variable domain, in which reference TRBV5-1 and TRBJ2-3 provide the parts outside the CDR3, is KAGVTQTPRYLIKTRGQQVTLSCSPISGHRSVSWYQQTPGQGLQFLFEYFSETQRNKGNFPGRFSGRQFSNSRSEMNVSTLELGDSALYLCASSEDRTNTQYFGPGTRLTVL.

The J gene is TRBJ2-7, the V gene TRBV28; 9 bases fit TRBD1. V was pared by 6 bases and J by 3 bases, with 9 bases of the junction left unmatched. The CDR3 consists of 15 residues. Germline-derived CDR1 and CDR2 are MDHEN and SYDVKM. The CDR3 DNA sequence: TGTGCCAGCAGCACCCGGGACAGGGCCCTCTACGAGCAGTACTTC. It codes for CASSTRDRALYEQYF.

V usage is TRBV13 and J usage is TRBJ1-2; no definite D call. The CDR3 is 14 residues long. Trimming took 0 bases from V and 4 from J, leaving 9 bases between them. Germline CDR1 reads PRHDT; CDR2 reads FYEKMQ (reference sequence). The DNA for the CDR3 is TGTGCCAGCAGCTTAGGAGCGCAAAGCTATGGCTACACCTTC. Amino acid sequence: CASSLGAQSYGYTF.

The chain employs TRBV7-9 and TRBJ2-1; D is tentatively TRBD1 or TRBD2 (5 bases each). With 3 bases removed from V and 5 bases from J, the gap between germline ends came to 11 bases. Germline lookup yields CDR1 SEHNR and CDR2 FQNEAQ (reference sequence). The CDR3 loop spans 14 amino acids. The chain's CDR3 is CASSFGDRNNEQFF. CDR3 DNA sequence: TGTGCCAGCAGCTTTGGGGACCGCAACAATGAGCAGTTCTTC.

V is TRBV28 and J is TRBJ2-7; 8 nucleotides agree with TRBD1. Germline lookup yields CDR1 MDHEN and CDR2 SYDVKM. The ends lost 6 bases at V and 2 bases at J; junction bases unmatched: 9. The CDR3 totals 15 residues. CDR3 protein: CASSPYQQGAYEQYF. In nucleotides, the CDR3 is TGTGCCAGCAGCCCCTACCAACAGGGGGCCTACGAGCAGTACTTC.

The rearrangement uses TRBV6-6 and TRBJ2-5, with 13 bases aligning to TRBD2. V lost 6 bases and J lost 2; bases outside the gene matches: 6. The CDR3 loop spans 16 amino acids. Looked up from germline, CDR1 is MNHNY and CDR2 is SVGAGI (reference sequence). The CDR3: CASRPPGLAGQETQYF. The CDR3 nucleotides read TGTGCCAGCAGGCCCCCGGGACTAGCGGGACAAGAGACCCAGTACTTC.

The chain has TRBV7-2 and TRBJ2-7; 14 bases fit TRBD2. The germline V gene has CDR1 SGHTA and CDR2 FQGNSA. The CDR3 is 19 amino acids. V lost 0 bases to trimming and J lost 4 bases; unmatched junction nucleotides: 11. CDR3 amino acids: CASSLALGRLAGGLYEQYF. As DNA, the CDR3 is TGTGCCAGCAGCTTAGCGCTCGGACGACTAGCGGGAGGGCTTTACGAGCAGTACTTC.

The chain is built from TRBV5-1 and TRBJ1-3; a possible D gene is TRBD1 (5 bases). CDR3 length: 17 residues. V shed 0 bases and J shed 2 bases, with 15 bases lying between them. Per the germline V gene, CDR1 is SGHRS and CDR2 is YFSETQ. The CDR3, as DNA: TGCGCCAGCAGCTTGGATGGTTGGGGCAGCCCTGGAAACACCATATATTTT. Translation gives CASSLDGWGSPGNTIYF. The variable domain in full, with the rest retrieved from reference TRBV5-1 and TRBJ1-3, is KAGVTQTPRYLIKTRGQQVTLSCSPISGHRSVSWYQQTPGQGLQFLFEYFSETQRNKGNFPGRFSGRQFSNSRSEMNVSTLELGDSALYLCASSLDGWGSPGNTIYFGEGSWLTVV.